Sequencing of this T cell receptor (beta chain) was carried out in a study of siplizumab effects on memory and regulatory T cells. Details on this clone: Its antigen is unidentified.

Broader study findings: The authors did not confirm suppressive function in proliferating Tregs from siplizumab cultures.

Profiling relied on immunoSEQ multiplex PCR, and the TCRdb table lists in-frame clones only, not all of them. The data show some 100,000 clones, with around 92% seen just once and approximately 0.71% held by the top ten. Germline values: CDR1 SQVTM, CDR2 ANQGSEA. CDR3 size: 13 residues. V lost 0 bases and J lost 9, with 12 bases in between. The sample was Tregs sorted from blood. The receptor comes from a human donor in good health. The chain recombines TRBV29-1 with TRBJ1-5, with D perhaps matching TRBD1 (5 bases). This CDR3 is CSVEDTRGSPQHF. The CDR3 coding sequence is TGCAGCGTTGAAGATACTAGGGGATCGCCCCAGCATTTT.